This is a list of T cell receptor beta chains from one sample in a study of CD8+CD57+ T cells in acquired aplastic anemia. MiXCR, applied by TCRdb to the reads, yields one record per CDR3 protein. In the table there are roughly 130,000 distinct CDR3 sequences, around 48% of which are singletons. The specimen sequenced was sorted CD4+, CD8+, or CD8+CD57+ T cells (not recorded which) from PBMCs. These receptors were collected from a human donor in good health, serving as a control. Each CDR3 is given with its conserved first and last residue.

J gene,V gene,CDR3 protein
TRBJ1-3,TRBV3-1,CASSTIQGSGNTIYF
TRBJ2-7,TRBV10-3,CAIRGDRYSYEQYF
TRBJ1-5,TRBV20-1,CSARAPNRGPNQPQHF
TRBJ2-7,TRBV5-1,CASSLEQGSYEQYF
TRBJ2-1,TRBV30,CAWVVAGGHLLFF
TRBJ2-3,TRBV24-1,CATSGTSGGAFTDTQYF
TRBJ1-2,TRBV29-1,CSVDRGSGYTF
TRBJ1-4,TRBV20-1,CSARVGGASGEKLFF
TRBJ2-7,TRBV20-1,CSVYGGSNEQYF
TRBJ1-2,TRBV20-1,CSADSTGDGYTF
TRBJ2-1,TRBV15,CATSRAPRQGAVLISYNEQFF
TRBJ2-5,TRBV10-3,CAISATSEETQYF
TRBJ2-2,TRBV5-1,CASSREGANTGELFF
TRBJ2-5,TRBV10-3,CAISDATSGKGETQYF
TRBJ2-7,TRBV11-2,CASSLGLGLAGGEQYF
TRBJ2-4,TRBV6-1,CASSEVAKNIQYF
TRBJ2-7,TRBV7-3,CASSLAAAYEQYF
TRBJ1-2,TRBV20-1,CSAKSCRGLDYGYTF
TRBJ2-7,TRBV15,CATSRPSGTAAYEQYF